These 2 T cell receptor beta chains share one sample of origin, sequenced in a study of T cells in localized non-small cell lung cancer. The protocol was immunoSEQ multiplex PCR, while the TCRdb copy is restricted to in-frame clones and leaves out a portion. Of about 3,200 clones in the sample, less than 30% were seen once. The sequences come from lung tumor tissue, collected before any cancer treatment. Receptors were obtained from a man between 40 and 75 years old with stage I lung adenocarcinoma.

V and J are TRBV6-8 and TRBJ2-7, with TRBD1 matching over 7 bases. CDR1 and CDR2 from the germline V gene are MNHGY and SAAAGT. With 7 bases clipped from V and 3 bases from J, the junction kept 6 bases outside the gene matches. The CDR3 extends over 13 amino acids. The CDR3: CASIGQAIYEQYF. In DNA, the CDR3 is TGTGCCAGCATAGGACAGGCTATCTACGAGCAGTACTTC.

The chain recombines TRBV18 with TRBJ1-1, with a possible D match to TRBD1 (5 bases). The CDR3 runs to 14 residues. Germline CDR1 KGHSH, CDR2 LQKENI. The V and J ends lost 2 bases and 1 base respectively, with 8 bases between them. The CDR3 coding sequence is TGTGCCAGCTCACCAGGGGCCGCGAACACTGAAGCTTTCTTT. Translating it yields CASSPGAANTEAFF.